This T cell receptor (beta chain) was recovered during a study of blood T cell repertoires in COVID-19 (dated by TCRdb to about 2020). Regarding the research as a whole: Samples from collaborators originated in the United States, Italy and Spain and spanned both the acute and convalescent phases of COVID-19. Where available, HLA class I and class II types were obtained from metadata supplied by the sample provider rather than from assay-based typing. The prospective study material was composed of cDNA or gDNA derived from T cells, B-cell-depleted T cells, or PBMCs. The repertoires were released in a freely available public database intended as a resource for research on the immune response to SARS-CoV-2. The dataset comprised deeply sampled blood TCRbeta repertoires from subjects exposed to, actively infected with, or recovered from COVID-19. Sample metadata almost always included a de-identified subject ID, COVID-19 status, age in years and sex. The samples were drawn from two sources: the first 160 participants of the ongoing ImmuneRACE study, and 1,200 or so subjects contributed by 6 global collaborators.

V is cut back by 1 base and J by 4 bases, with 5 bases in the junction unmatched. Via the germline V gene, CDR1 is SGHNT and CDR2 YENEEA. The CDR3 contains 15 residues, cysteine and phenylalanine counted. CDR3 DNA only is kept here, 45 bases in frame from base 1. In regard to this clone: The specificity of this receptor is unknown. No per-base quality is available; no much larger clone lies one base away.

The immunoSEQ Assay, a bias-controlled multiplex PCR, was used to amplify TCRbeta CDR3 regions from genomic DNA. The original pipeline was this. Nucleated cell counts per sample were estimated from amplification of reference gene primers within the assay. To quantify the absolute abundance of each unique TCRbeta CDR3 rearrangement, sequence reads were collapsed and filtered. Productive Simpson clonality was computed per sample as the square root of Simpson's diversity index over productive rearrangements. The table comes from immuneACCESS by way of TCRdb, which keeps in-frame sequences with V and J called. Part of the clones is missing from these tables; in studies checked, under half for an unresolved V gene and the rest for unknown reasons. The V and J calls and clone size are taken from that table; D and trimming were inferred from the DNA. In this sample the table shows tens of thousands of clones, about 87% of which occur a single time. In total, the top ten clones hold around 7% of the sample.

Results the study describes overall, beyond this receptor: The quantity of clinical and demographic metadata differed by source and by participant and was supplied without curation.

The collaborating institutions used their own protocols to collect whole blood in K2EDTA tubes. For TCRbeta analysis, collaborators shipped samples in one of three forms: frozen whole blood, isolated PBMCs, or DNA extracted from either of those sample types. The rearranged segments are TRBV11-3 and TRBJ2-3; TRBD1 fits 7 bases in the junction. This receptor was identified in a human donor with acute or convalescent COVID-19. The donor label of this sample is uncertain. The sample comprised peripheral blood. Here the CDR3 is given as CASSLGTTGSDTQYF. The DNA sequence is TGTGCCAGCAGCTTAGGAACGACAGGGTCAGATACGCAGTATTTT.